This record looks at one TCR beta chain sequence and its context. This sample was included in a study of blood T cells in healthy people across ages. Combining a sample-barcoded 5' primer with a J-beta primer mix, a second PCR ran for roughly 7 to 11 cycles. Using its own MiXCR run on the 5' RACE reads, TCRdb lists one record per CDR3 protein. This table has 1 million or so distinct CDR3 sequences, about 25% appearing once. Looked up from germline, CDR1 is SQVTM and CDR2 is ANQGSEA. The V end was cut by 4 bases, the J end by 4 bases, with 16 bases between. This CDR3 is built from 14 residues. This sample also belongs to another study, concerning T cells of mothers and their children.

The source material was blood. The chain joins TRBV29-1 to TRBJ2-5; tentatively, D is TRBD1 or TRBD2 (5 bases each). The TCR was taken from a girl aged 2-9 years in good health. CDR3 coding DNA: TGCAGCGTTGTCGGGGCTTTGACTGGAGAGACCCAGTACTTC. Amino acids: CSVVGALTGETQYF.